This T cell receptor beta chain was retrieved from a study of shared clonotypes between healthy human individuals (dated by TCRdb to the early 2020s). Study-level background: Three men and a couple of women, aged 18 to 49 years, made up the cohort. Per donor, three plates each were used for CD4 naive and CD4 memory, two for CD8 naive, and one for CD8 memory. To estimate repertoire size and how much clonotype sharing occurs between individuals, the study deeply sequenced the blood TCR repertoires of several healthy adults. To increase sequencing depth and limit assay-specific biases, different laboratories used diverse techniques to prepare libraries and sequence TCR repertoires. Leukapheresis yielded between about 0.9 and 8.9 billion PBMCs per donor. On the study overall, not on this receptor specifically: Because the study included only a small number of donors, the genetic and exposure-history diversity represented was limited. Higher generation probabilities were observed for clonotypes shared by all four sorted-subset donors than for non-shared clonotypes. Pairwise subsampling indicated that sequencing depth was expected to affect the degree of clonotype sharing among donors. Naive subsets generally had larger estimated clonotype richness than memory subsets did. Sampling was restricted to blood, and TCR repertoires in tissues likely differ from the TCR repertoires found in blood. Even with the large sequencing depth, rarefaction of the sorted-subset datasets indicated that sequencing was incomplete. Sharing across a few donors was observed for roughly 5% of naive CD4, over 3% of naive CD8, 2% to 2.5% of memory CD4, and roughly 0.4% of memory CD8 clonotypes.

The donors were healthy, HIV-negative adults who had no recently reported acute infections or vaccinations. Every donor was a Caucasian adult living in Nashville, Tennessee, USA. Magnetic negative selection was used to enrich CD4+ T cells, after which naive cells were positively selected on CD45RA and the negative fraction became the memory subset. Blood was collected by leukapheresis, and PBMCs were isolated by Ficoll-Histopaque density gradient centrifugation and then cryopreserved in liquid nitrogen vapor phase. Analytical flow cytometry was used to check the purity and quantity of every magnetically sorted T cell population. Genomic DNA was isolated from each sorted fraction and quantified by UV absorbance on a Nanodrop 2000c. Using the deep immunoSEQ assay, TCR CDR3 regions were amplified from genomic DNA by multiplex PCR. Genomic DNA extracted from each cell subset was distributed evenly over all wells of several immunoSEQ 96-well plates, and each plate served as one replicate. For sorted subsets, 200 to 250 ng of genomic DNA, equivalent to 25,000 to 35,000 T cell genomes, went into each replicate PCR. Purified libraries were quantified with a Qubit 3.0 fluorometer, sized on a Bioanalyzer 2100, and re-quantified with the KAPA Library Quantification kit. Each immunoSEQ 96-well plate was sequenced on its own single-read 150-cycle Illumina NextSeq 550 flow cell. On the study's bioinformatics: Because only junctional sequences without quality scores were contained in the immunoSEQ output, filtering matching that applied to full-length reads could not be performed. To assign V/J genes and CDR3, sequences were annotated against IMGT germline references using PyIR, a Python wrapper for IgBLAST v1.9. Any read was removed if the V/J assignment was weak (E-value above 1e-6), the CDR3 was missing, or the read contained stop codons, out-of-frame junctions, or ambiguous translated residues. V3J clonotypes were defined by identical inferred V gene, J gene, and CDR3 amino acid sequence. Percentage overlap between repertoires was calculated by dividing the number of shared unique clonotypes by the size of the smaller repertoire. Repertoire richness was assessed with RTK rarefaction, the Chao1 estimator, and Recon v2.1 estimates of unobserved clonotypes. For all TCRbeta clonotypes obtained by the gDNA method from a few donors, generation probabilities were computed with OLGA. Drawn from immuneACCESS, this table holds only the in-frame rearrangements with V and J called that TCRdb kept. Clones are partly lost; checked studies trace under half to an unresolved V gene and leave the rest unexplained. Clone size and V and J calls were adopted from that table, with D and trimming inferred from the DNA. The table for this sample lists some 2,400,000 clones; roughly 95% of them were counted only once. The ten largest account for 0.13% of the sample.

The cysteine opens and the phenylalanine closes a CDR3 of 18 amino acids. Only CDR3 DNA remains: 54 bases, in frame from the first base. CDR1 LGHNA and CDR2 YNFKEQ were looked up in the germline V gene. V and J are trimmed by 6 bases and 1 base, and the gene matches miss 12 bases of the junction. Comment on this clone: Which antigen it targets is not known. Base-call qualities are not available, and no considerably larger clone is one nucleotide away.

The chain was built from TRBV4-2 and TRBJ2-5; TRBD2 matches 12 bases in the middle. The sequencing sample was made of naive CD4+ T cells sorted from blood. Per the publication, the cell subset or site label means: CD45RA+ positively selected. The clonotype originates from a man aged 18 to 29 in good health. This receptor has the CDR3 CASSREPGLAGIQETQYF. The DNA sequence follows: TGTGCCAGCAGTCGAGAACCTGGACTAGCGGGGATCCAAGAGACCCAGTACTTC.